Here is one TCR beta chain with its context. Its cognate antigen is unknown. CD45RO-negative, CCR7-selected cells formed the naive CD8 fraction, which excluded terminally differentiated effector memory CD45RA+ cells. All donors were healthy HIV-negative adults lacking recent acute infections or vaccinations. Produced via immunoSEQ multiplex PCR; TCRdb's table is partial and in-frame only. The data contain about 2 million clones, roughly 94% of them seen just once; the ten biggest clones take up about 1.1%. The record originates from a study of shared clonotypes between healthy human individuals. Study information: The donor group consisted of a couple of women and a few men, aged 18 to 49.

V was shortened by 6 bases and J by 6 bases, with 14 bases between the two germline ends. The CDR3 is 13 residues long. Germline V CDR1 and CDR2: MNHEY, SMNVEV (reference sequence). Study observations and caveats: Researchers sampled blood only, noting tissue repertoires likely differ.

The receptor comes from a man younger than 35 in good health. The specimen was naive CD8+ T cells sorted from blood. The chain links TRBV27 to TRBJ1-2; perhaps TRBD1 as D (5 bases). The DNA of the CDR3 is TGTGCCAGCAGCCCAGAGGGGATGAATGGCTACACCTTC. This gives the protein CASSPEGMNGYTF.